The clone carrying this T cell receptor beta chain was seen more than once but under ten times. Its antigen is undetermined. Based on CD45RO/CCR7/CD25/CD127/CD95/CD27, CD4+ regulatory, stem cell-like memory, naive and central memory cells were sorted. Trimming removed 0 bases from V and 3 bases from J, with 14 bases in between. CDR3 length: 16 amino acids. Germline values: CDR1 SGHDN, CDR2 FVKESK. Every bit of the isolated RNA underwent reverse transcription, so sequencing read expressed TCRB transcripts. Using immunoSEQ multiplex PCR, the repertoire was profiled, and TCRdb retains in-frame clones only, with some absent. The sample consists of fewer than 200,000 clones, 10% of them appearing once. The data are from a study of beta chain features in type 1 diabetes. Across the whole study: What patients shared with healthy donors was a similar profile of age, gender and cell yields. Investigators examined approximately 110,000,000 sorted cells across all samples.

Study-wide results and caveats: When Type 1 diabetes patients were examined, their TCRB CDR3s proved moderately but significantly shorter in all four CD4+ subsets. Across patients, naive, central memory and Treg TCRB repertoires exhibited apparently greater similarity than was observed across healthy donors.

This TCR was recovered from a man aged 25-45 years with type 1 diabetes. V and J are TRBV14 and TRBJ1-2, with D tentatively TRBD1 (6 bases). Sequenced sample: central memory CD4+ T cells from blood. This CDR3 is CASSQDLGRGDYGYTF. The CDR3 nucleotides are TGTGCCAGCAGCCAAGATCTCGGCAGGGGTGACTATGGCTACACCTTC.